Following are 31 T cell receptor beta chains from one sample sequenced in a study of blood T cell repertoires in COVID-19. Generated by immunoSEQ multiplex PCR, the TCRdb table keeps only in-frame clones and is missing some. This table has about 73,000 clones, roughly nine tenths appearing once. Sequencing input: peripheral blood. The source is a man of 80 years or more with acute or convalescent COVID-19.

The chain links TRBV18 to TRBJ1-3, with a possible D match to TRBD1 (6 bases). The CDR3 spans 14 residues. V lost 3 bases and J 1 base, leaving 7 bases between the germline ends. In germline, CDR1 is KGHSH, CDR2 LQKENI. CDR3 residues: CASSPTGSGNTIYF. In nucleotides, the CDR3 is TGTGCCAGCTCACCTACAGGGTCTGGAAACACCATATATTTT.

The chain has TRBV6-6 and TRBJ2-1; 14 positions agree with TRBD2. V trimming: 0 bases; J trimming: 10 bases; junction bases outside the gene matches: 5. Germline V CDR1 and CDR2: MNHNY, SVGAGI (reference sequence). The CDR3 covers 16 residues. The CDR3 DNA sequence: TGTGCCAGCAGTTACTCGGGACTAGCGGGAGAAAAAGAGCAGTTCTTC. Encoded protein: CASSYSGLAGEKEQFF.

The CDR3 loop reads CSVPHRSSYNEQFF. The CDR3 coding sequence is TGCAGCGTGCCTCACAGGAGCTCCTACAATGAGCAGTTCTTC. The rearrangement links TRBV29-1 to TRBJ2-1; the D gene is possibly TRBD1 (5 bases). V was shortened by 6 bases and J by 0 bases, with 12 bases between the two germline ends. The CDR3 totals 14 residues. Germline-derived CDR1 and CDR2 are SQVTM and ANQGSEA.

This sequence joins TRBV5-1 and TRBJ2-3; 9 bases are shared with TRBD1. With 5 bases clipped from V and 2 bases from J, the junction kept 6 bases outside the gene matches. The CDR3 spans 15 residues. Germline values: CDR1 SGHRS, CDR2 YFSETQ. As DNA, the CDR3 is TGCGCCAGCAGTGACGGACAGGGGATCACAGATACGCAGTATTTT. This codes for CASSDGQGITDTQYF.

This rearrangement joins TRBV9 to TRBJ2-5; possible D gene TRBD1, 5 bases. Trimming cost V 1 base and J 4 bases, with 11 bases left between them. Germline V lookup: CDR1 SGDLS, CDR2 YYNGEE. CDR3 length equals 14 residues. CDR3 DNA sequence: TGTGCCAGCAGCGTAAGTCAGGGTGGAGAGACCCAGTACTTC. Encoded protein: CASSVSQGGETQYF.

The genes are TRBV2 and TRBJ2-2, with D perhaps matching TRBD2 (6 bases). This CDR3 is 14 amino acids long. V lost 6 bases, J lost 7 bases, and 15 bases lay in between. Germline values: CDR1 SNHLY, CDR2 FYNNEI. The CDR3 nucleotides are TGTGCCAGCAGGGCTGACCTAGCGATCGGGGAGCTGTTTTTT. Translating it yields CASRADLAIGELFF.

The chain couples TRBV27 to TRBJ2-7, with 10 bases fitting TRBD1. The germline CDR1 and CDR2 sequences are MNHEY and SMNVEV (reference sequence). The CDR3 sequence is 13 residues long. V lost 3 bases, J lost 6 bases, and 2 bases stayed unmatched. Here the CDR3 reads CASSFGQGVEQYF. The CDR3 nucleotides read TGTGCCAGCAGTTTCGGACAGGGGGTCGAGCAGTACTTC.

The chain couples TRBV10-3 to TRBJ2-3, with D unclear. Germline loops: CDR1 ENHRY, CDR2 SYGVKD. The V end was cut by 1 base, the J end by 0 bases, with 5 bases between. The CDR3 is made up of 14 amino acids. Written as DNA, the CDR3 is TGTGCCATCAGTGAGTGGGCTAGCACAGATACGCAGTATTTT. This codes for CAISEWASTDTQYF.

The J gene is TRBJ1-6, the V gene TRBV7-3; TRBD1 matches at 9 bases. The germline gives CDR1 SGHTA, CDR2 FQGTGA. This CDR3 contains 14 residues. The V and J ends lost 2 bases and 13 bases, in that order; junction bases with no gene match: 6. As DNA, the CDR3 is TGTGCCAGCAGCTTATTGGACAGGGGTTCGCCCCTCCACTTT. Amino acid sequence: CASSLLDRGSPLHF.

This chain uses TRBV24-1 with TRBJ2-2; D unclear. Germline lookup yields CDR1 KGHDR and CDR2 SFDVKD. The CDR3 is made up of 14 amino acids. Trimming took off 3 bases at V and 7 bases at J, with 11 bases between the two ends. Here the CDR3 DNA reads TGTGCCACCAGTGATCCCGTGAGAATCGGGGAGCTGTTTTTT. Translated: CATSDPVRIGELFF.

The chain employs TRBV19 and TRBJ2-2; 9 bases fit TRBD2. Trimming removed 7 bases from V and 5 bases from J; junction bases left unmatched: 8. The CDR3 loop spans 15 amino acids. Germline V CDR1 and CDR2: LNHDA, SQIVND (reference sequence). In nucleotides, the CDR3 is TGTGCCAGTAAACTCGGCGGGAGGGTAACCGGGGAGCTGTTTTTT. This translates into CASKLGGRVTGELFF.

The chain has TRBV3-1 (or the pseudogene TRBV3-2) and TRBJ1-1, with 7 positions matching TRBD1. This CDR3 comprises 15 residues. The ends lost 5 bases at V and 1 base at J; junction bases unmatched: 7. Germline loops: CDR1 LGHDT, CDR2 YNNKEL (reference sequence). CDR3 nucleotides: TGTGCCAGCAGCACCTCGGGACAGAAGAACACTGAAGCTTTCTTT. Its protein product is CASSTSGQKNTEAFF.

V is TRBV3-1 (or the pseudogene TRBV3-2) and J is TRBJ1-3; no clear D. The CDR3 has 13 residues. The V gene lost 5 bases and the J gene lost 0 bases, with 5 bases spanning the gap. Germline assignment: CDR1 LGHDT and CDR2 YNNKEL (reference sequence). CDR3 amino acids: CASSTVSGNTIYF. DNA of the CDR3: TGTGCCAGCAGCACAGTCTCTGGAAACACCATATATTTT.

This chain uses TRBV19 with TRBJ1-6; TRBD1 aligns across 10 bases. The CDR3 runs to 15 residues. The V gene end was trimmed by 10 bases and the J gene end by 7 bases; junction bases not matched to a gene: 10. Germline loops: CDR1 LNHDA, CDR2 SQIVND (reference sequence). The CDR3 bases are TGTGCCACCATGTCCGGGACAGGGGTCAATTCACCCCTCCACTTT. This translates into CATMSGTGVNSPLHF.

The V call is TRBV19, the J call TRBJ1-4; the match to TRBD1 covers 9 bases. The CDR3 totals 14 residues. Per the germline V gene, CDR1 is LNHDA and CDR2 is SQIVND (reference sequence). Trimming cost V 7 bases and J 5 bases; bases outside gene matches: 5. The CDR3 spells CASTTGGLNEKLFF. Written as DNA, the CDR3 is TGTGCCAGTACCACAGGGGGCTTAAATGAAAAACTGTTTTTT. The complete variable domain, with remaining parts taken from reference TRBV19 and TRBJ1-4, reads DGGITQSPKYLFRKEGQNVTLSCEQNLNHDAMYWYRQDPGQGLRLIYYSQIVNDFQKGDIAEGYSVSREKKESFPLTVTSAQKNPTAFYLCASTTGGLNEKLFFGSGTQLSVL.

J is TRBJ1-1 and V is TRBV4-1; D unclear. Deletions cut 3 bases from V and 4 bases from J, with 12 bases between. This CDR3 is 14 amino acids long. Germline V gene sequence: CDR1 MGHRA, CDR2 YSYEKL. CDR3 loop: CASSHHGGSTEAFF. CDR3 coding DNA: TGCGCCAGCAGCCACCACGGAGGATCCACTGAAGCTTTCTTT.

The chain joins TRBV7-2 to TRBJ1-2, with D uncertain. V dropped 2 bases and J dropped 4 bases, with 11 bases sitting between them. The germline gives CDR1 SGHTA, CDR2 FQGNSA. This CDR3 spans 14 amino acids. For the CDR3, the DNA is TGTGCCAGCAGCTTAAGCGAGGGATCCTATGGCTACACCTTC. This translates into CASSLSEGSYGYTF.

V usage is TRBV29-1 and J usage is TRBJ2-1; possible D gene TRBD2, 5 bases. CDR1 SQVTM and CDR2 ANQGSEA come from the germline V gene. V was cut by 0 bases and J by 0 bases, with 9 bases left in between. This CDR3 spans 15 amino acids. CDR3 protein: CSVEEAGGSYNEQFF. For the CDR3, the DNA is TGCAGCGTTGAAGAGGCAGGAGGCTCCTACAATGAGCAGTTCTTC.

The rearrangement uses TRBV27 and TRBJ1-1; the D gene is possibly TRBD1 (6 bases). This CDR3 spans 14 amino acids. CDR1 is MNHEY, CDR2 SMNVEV, per germline (reference sequence). V dropped 3 bases and J dropped 6 bases, with 14 bases sitting between them. CDR3 amino acids: CASSFVGQPSEAFF. Written as DNA, the CDR3 is TGTGCCAGCAGTTTTGTAGGACAGCCCTCTGAAGCTTTCTTT.

The chain has TRBV5-1 and TRBJ2-7; D not resolved. Germline CDR1 reads SGHRS; CDR2 reads YFSETQ. This CDR3 contains 15 residues. V shed 4 bases and J shed 4 bases, with 18 bases lying between them. CDR3 residues: CASSPGGTAGYEQYF. Here the CDR3 DNA reads TGCGCCAGCAGCCCCGGCGGCACGGCCGGGTACGAGCAGTACTTC. The full variable domain, its missing parts supplied by reference TRBV5-1 and TRBJ2-7, is KAGVTQTPRYLIKTRGQQVTLSCSPISGHRSVSWYQQTPGQGLQFLFEYFSETQRNKGNFPGRFSGRQFSNSRSEMNVSTLELGDSALYLCASSPGGTAGYEQYFGPGTRLTVT.

The chain carries TRBV19 and TRBJ2-7, with D perhaps matching TRBD1 (6 bases). Germline V gene data show CDR1 as LNHDA and CDR2 as SQIVND (reference sequence). The CDR3 contains 14 residues. With 5 bases removed from V and 0 bases from J, the gap between germline ends came to 11 bases. CDR3 loop: CASSRQVSSYEQYF. DNA for the CDR3: TGTGCCAGTAGTCGACAGGTGAGCTCCTACGAGCAGTACTTC.

The chain recombines TRBV24-1 with TRBJ2-5; 9 nucleotides align to TRBD1. Per germline, CDR1 KGHDR and CDR2 SFDVKD. Trimming at V came to 7 bases and at J to 3 bases, leaving 5 bases not matched to a gene. The CDR3 length is 14 residues. CDR3 in DNA: TGTGCCACCAGCGACAGGGGGAACAAAGAGACCCAGTACTTC. Protein: CATSDRGNKETQYF.

This rearrangement joins TRBV7-8 to TRBJ2-5; 9 bases agree with TRBD2. This CDR3 comprises 18 residues. J gave up 5 bases and V 2 bases, and 15 bases lay outside the gene matches. Per germline, CDR1 SGHVS and CDR2 FQNEAQ. The CDR3 DNA reads as TGTGCCAGCAGCTTACAGGGCCCGTTAGCGGGGGTCATGGAGACCCAGTACTTC. Its translation is CASSLQGPLAGVMETQYF.

The V gene is TRBV7-9, the J gene TRBJ1-3; D is unclear. V gave up 1 base and J gave up 4 bases, with 8 bases separating them. This CDR3 contains 14 residues. CDR1 is SEHNR, CDR2 FQNEAQ, per germline (reference sequence). CDR3 DNA sequence: TGTGCCAGCAGCTTAGGAGTCGGGGGAAACACCATATATTTT. Residues: CASSLGVGGNTIYF.

The chain is built from TRBV5-1 and TRBJ2-2, with TRBD2 as a possible D gene (5 bases). V lost 10 bases and J 3 bases, leaving 16 bases between the germline ends. There are 14 residues in the CDR3. The germline gives CDR1 SGHRS, CDR2 YFSETQ. CDR3 amino acids: CAPRRDTYTGELFF. Here the CDR3 DNA reads TGCGCCCCCCGACGGGATACTTACACCGGGGAGCTGTTTTTT.

The chain recombines TRBV11-2 with TRBJ1-4; TRBD1 matches at 7 bases. The CDR3 has 17 residues. Germline loops: CDR1 SGHAT, CDR2 FQNNGV. J was trimmed by 1 base and V by 5 bases; bases with no gene match: 10. CDR3 in DNA: TGTGCCAGCAGCCAACGAGGGGGCAGGGGAACTAATGAAAAACTGTTTTTT. Protein sequence: CASSQRGGRGTNEKLFF.

The chain couples TRBV14 to TRBJ2-5; possibly TRBD2 for D (5 bases). The CDR3 spans 14 residues. V shed 4 bases and J shed 1 base, with 10 bases lying between them. Germline V CDR1 and CDR2: SGHDN, FVKESK. CDR3 nucleotides: TGTGCCAGCAGCCCCCTGGGGAGCCAAGAGACCCAGTACTTC. This gives the protein CASSPLGSQETQYF. Using reference TRBV14 and TRBJ2-5 for the parts outside the CDR3, the full variable domain is EAGVTQFPSHSVIEKGQTVTLRCDPISGHDNLYWYRRVMGKEIKFLLHFVKESKQDESGMPNNRFLAERTGGTYSTLKVQPAELEDSGVYFCASSPLGSQETQYFGPGTRLLVL.

The rearrangement links TRBV7-2 to TRBJ2-5; 13 nucleotides line up with TRBD2. The germline V gene encodes CDR1 SGHTA and CDR2 FQGNSA. The CDR3 has 16 residues. The V segment lost 6 bases and the J segment 6 bases; nucleotides outside the gene matches: 10. CDR3 residues: CASRPTSGGVSKTQYF. The CDR3 coding sequence is TGTGCCAGCAGGCCAACTAGCGGGGGGGTCAGCAAGACCCAGTACTTC.

The chain's CDR3 is CAWSVPGVGEKLFF. Written as DNA, the CDR3 is TGTGCCTGGAGTGTACCAGGGGTCGGTGAAAAACTGTTTTTT. The genes are TRBV30 and TRBJ1-4, with a tentative D call TRBD1 (6 bases). This CDR3 has 14 amino acids. Germline CDR1 reads GTSNPN; CDR2 reads SVGIG (reference sequence). The germline V and J ends were trimmed by 0 bases and 7 bases, with 12 bases remaining between them.

The rearrangement links TRBV19 to TRBJ1-3; 8 nucleotides align to TRBD1. With V trimmed by 8 bases and J by 2 bases, 14 bases remained unmatched. The germline V gene has CDR1 LNHDA and CDR2 SQIVND (reference sequence). The CDR3 has 17 residues. This chain's CDR3 is CASGPEDREGPGNTIYF. In DNA form, the CDR3 reads TGTGCCAGTGGGCCGGAGGACAGGGAAGGCCCTGGAAACACCATATATTTT.

DNA for the CDR3: TGTGCCTGGAGTACGGGGGGGTCGGATACGCAGTATTTT. This sequence encodes CAWSTGGSDTQYF. The chain combines TRBV30 with TRBJ2-3; 8 nucleotides agree with TRBD2. This CDR3 region has 13 residues. The germline V gene encodes CDR1 GTSNPN and CDR2 SVGIG (reference sequence). V lost 2 bases and J lost 6; bases outside the gene matches: 4.